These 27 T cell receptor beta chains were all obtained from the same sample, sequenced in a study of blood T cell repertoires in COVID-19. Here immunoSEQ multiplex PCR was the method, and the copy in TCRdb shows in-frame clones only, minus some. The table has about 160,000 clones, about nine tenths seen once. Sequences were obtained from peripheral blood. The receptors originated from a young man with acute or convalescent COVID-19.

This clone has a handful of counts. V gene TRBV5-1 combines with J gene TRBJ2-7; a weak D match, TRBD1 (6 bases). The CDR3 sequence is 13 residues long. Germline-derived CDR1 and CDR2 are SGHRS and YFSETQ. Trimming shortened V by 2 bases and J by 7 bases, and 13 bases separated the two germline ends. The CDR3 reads CASSFAGVSEQYF. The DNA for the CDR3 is TGCGCCAGCAGCTTCGCAGGGGTGAGTGAGCAGTACTTC.

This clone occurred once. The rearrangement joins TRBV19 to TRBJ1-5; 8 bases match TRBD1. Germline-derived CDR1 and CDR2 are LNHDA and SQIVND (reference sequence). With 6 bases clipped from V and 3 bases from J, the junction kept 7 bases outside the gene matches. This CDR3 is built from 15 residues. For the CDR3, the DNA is TGTGCCAGTAGCTCCGGACAGGGTCCCAATCAGCCCCAGCATTTT. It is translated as CASSSGQGPNQPQHF.

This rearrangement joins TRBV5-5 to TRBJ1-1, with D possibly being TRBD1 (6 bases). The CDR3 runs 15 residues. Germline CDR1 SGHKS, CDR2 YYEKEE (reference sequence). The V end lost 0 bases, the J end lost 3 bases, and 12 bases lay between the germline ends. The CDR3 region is CASSLEGVLDTEAFF. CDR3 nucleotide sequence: TGTGCCAGCAGCTTGGAGGGGGTACTCGACACTGAAGCTTTCTTT.

The CDR3 sequence: CATSDPPGLAGDNTQYF. Written as DNA, the CDR3 is TGTGCCACCAGTGACCCGCCGGGGCTAGCGGGGGACAATACGCAGTATTTT. The chain uses TRBV24-1 and TRBJ2-3; the match to TRBD2 covers 10 bases. V was pared by 4 bases and J by 7 bases, with 13 bases of the junction left unmatched. Germline V CDR1 and CDR2: KGHDR, SFDVKD. This CDR3 has 17 amino acids.

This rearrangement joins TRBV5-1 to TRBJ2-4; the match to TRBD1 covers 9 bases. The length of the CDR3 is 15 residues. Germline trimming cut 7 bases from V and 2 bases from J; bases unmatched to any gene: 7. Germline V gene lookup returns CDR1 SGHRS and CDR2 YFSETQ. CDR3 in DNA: TGCGCCAGCGCTCAGACAGGGGGTTCCAAAAACATTCAGTACTTC. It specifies CASAQTGGSKNIQYF.

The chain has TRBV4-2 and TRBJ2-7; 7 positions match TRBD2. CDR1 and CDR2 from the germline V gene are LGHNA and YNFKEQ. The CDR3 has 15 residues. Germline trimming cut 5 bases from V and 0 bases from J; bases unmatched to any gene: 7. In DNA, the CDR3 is TGTGCCAGCAGCTCCCGAGCGGGGTCCTCCTACGAGCAGTACTTC. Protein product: CASSSRAGSSYEQYF.

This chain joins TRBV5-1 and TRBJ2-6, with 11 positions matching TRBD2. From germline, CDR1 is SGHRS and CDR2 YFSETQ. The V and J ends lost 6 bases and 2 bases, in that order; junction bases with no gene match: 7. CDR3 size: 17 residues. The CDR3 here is CASNRLAGSAGANVLTF. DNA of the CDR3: TGCGCCAGCAACCGACTAGCGGGATCGGCTGGGGCCAACGTCCTGACTTTC.

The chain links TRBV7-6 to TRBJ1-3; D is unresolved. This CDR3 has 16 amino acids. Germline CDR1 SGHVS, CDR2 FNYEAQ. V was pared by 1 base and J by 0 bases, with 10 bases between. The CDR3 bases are TGTGCCAGCAGCTTAGATCCGATGAGCTCTGGAAACACCATATATTTT. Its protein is CASSLDPMSSGNTIYF.

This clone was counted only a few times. The CDR3 coding sequence is TGTGCCAGCTCACCAACCACACAAGAGACCCAGTACTTC. Its translation is CASSPTTQETQYF. The chain recombines TRBV18 with TRBJ2-5, with D uncertain. The V gene's germline CDR1 is KGHSH and CDR2 LQKENI. The V end lost 2 bases, the J end lost 2 bases, and 6 bases lay between the germline ends. The CDR3 covers 13 residues.

The CDR3 DNA follows: TGTGCCAGCAGCCTGGGGACAGGGGGTTATGAGCCTGGAAACACCATATATTTT. Protein sequence: CASSLGTGGYEPGNTIYF. The chain recombines TRBV7-6 with TRBJ1-3; 11 positions agree with TRBD1. This CDR3 contains 18 residues. The germline CDR1 and CDR2 sequences are SGHVS and FNYEAQ. J was trimmed by 2 bases and V by 5 bases; bases with no gene match: 11.

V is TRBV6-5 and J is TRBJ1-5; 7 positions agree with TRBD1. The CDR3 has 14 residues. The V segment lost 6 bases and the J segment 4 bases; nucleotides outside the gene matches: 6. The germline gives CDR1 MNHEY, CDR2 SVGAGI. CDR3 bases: TGTGCCAGCAGGCCGGGACAGCCAAATCAGCCCCAGCATTTT. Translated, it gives CASRPGQPNQPQHF.

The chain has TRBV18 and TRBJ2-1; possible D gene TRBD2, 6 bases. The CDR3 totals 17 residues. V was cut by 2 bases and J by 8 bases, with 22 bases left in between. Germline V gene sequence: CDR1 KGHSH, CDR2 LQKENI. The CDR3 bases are TGTGCCAGCTCACCAAACAACAACCCGGGAAGCGGGCATGAGCAGTTCTTC. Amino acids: CASSPNNNPGSGHEQFF.

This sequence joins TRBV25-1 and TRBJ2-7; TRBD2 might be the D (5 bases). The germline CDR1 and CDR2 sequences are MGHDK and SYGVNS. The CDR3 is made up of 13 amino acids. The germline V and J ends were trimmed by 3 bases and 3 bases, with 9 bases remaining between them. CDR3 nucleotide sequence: TGTGCCAGCAGTGACTCCAGCGGCTACGAGCAGTACTTC. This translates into CASSDSSGYEQYF.

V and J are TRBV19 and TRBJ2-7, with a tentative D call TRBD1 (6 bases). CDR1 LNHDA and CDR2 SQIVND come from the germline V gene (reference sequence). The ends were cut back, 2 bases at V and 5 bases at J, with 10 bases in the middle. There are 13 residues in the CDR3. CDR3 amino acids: CASSITGSHEQYF. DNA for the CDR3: TGTGCCAGTAGTATAACAGGGTCCCACGAGCAGTACTTC.

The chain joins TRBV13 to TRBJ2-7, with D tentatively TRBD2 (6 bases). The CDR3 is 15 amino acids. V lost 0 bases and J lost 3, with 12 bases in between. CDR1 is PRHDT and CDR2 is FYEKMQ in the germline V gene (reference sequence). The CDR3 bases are TGTGCCAGCAGCTTAGGCGGCGGGGCAGGCTACGAGCAGTACTTC. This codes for CASSLGGGAGYEQYF.

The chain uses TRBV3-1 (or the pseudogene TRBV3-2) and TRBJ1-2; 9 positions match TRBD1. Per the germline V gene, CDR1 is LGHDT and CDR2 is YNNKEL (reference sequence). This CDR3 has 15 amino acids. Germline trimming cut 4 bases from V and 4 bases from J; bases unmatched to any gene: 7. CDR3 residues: CASSPSWGQGYGYTF. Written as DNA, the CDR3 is TGTGCCAGCAGCCCCAGCTGGGGACAGGGCTATGGCTACACCTTC.

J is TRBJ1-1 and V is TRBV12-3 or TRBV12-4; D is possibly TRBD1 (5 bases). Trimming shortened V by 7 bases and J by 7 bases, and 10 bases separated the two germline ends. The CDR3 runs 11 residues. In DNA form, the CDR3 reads TGTGCCAGCAAGGTGGGGGGTGAAGCTTTCTTT. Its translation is CASKVGGEAFF.

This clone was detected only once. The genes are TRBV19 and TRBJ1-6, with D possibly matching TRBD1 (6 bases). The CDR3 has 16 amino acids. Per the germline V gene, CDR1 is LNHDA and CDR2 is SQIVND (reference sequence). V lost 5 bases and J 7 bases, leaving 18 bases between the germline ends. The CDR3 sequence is CASSSRLGAKNSPLHF. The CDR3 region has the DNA TGTGCCAGTAGTTCGCGACTGGGGGCGAAGAATTCACCCCTCCACTTT.

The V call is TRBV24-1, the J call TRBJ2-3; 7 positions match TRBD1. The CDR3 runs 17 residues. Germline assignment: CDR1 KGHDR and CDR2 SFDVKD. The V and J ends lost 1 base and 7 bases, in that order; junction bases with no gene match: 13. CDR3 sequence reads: CATSDFRGTVSVNTQYF. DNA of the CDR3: TGTGCCACCAGTGATTTTCGAGGGACAGTCTCGGTGAATACGCAGTATTTT.

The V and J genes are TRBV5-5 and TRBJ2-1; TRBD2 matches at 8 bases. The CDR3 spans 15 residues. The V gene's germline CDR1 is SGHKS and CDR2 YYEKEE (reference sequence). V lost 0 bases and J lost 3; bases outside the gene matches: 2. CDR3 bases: TGTGCCAGCAGCTTGGCTAGCGGGCACTACAATGAGCAGTTCTTC. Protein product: CASSLASGHYNEQFF.

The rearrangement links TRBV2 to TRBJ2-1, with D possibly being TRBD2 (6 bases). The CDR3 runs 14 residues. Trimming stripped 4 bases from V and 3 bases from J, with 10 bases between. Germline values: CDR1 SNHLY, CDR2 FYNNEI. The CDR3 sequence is CASSVLTSYNEQFF. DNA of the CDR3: TGTGCCAGCAGTGTGTTGACTAGCTACAATGAGCAGTTCTTC. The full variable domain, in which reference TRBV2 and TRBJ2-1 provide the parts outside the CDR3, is EPEVTQTPSHQVTQMGQEVILRCVPISNHLYFYWYRQILGQKVEFLVSFYNNEISEKSEIFDDQFSVERPDGSNFTLKIRSTKLEDSAMYFCASSVLTSYNEQFFGPGTRLTVL.

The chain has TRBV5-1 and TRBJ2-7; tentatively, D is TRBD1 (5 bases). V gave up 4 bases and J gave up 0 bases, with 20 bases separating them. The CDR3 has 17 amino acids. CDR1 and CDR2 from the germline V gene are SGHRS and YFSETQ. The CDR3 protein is CASSILRPGLNSYEQYF. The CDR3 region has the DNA TGCGCCAGCAGCATCCTCCGGCCAGGGCTTAACTCCTACGAGCAGTACTTC.

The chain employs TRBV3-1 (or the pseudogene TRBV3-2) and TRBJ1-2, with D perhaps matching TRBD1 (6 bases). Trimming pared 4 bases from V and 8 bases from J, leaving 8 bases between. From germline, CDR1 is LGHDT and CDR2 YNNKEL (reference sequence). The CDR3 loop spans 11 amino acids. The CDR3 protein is CASSLDSGYTF. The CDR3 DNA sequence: TGTGCCAGCAGCCTGGACAGCGGCTACACCTTC.

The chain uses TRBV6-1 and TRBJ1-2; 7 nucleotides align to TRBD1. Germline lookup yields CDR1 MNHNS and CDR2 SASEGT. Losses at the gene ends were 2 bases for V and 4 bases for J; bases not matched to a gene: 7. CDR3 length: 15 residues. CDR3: CASSESQGVAYGYTF. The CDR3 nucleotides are TGTGCCAGCAGTGAATCCCAGGGGGTCGCCTATGGCTACACCTTC.

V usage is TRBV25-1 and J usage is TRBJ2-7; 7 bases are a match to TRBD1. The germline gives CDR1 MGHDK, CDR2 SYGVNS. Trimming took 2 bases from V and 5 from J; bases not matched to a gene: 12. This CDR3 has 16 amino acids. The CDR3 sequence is CASSERTGALYNEQYF. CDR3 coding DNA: TGTGCCAGCAGTGAAAGAACAGGGGCCCTATACAACGAGCAGTACTTC.

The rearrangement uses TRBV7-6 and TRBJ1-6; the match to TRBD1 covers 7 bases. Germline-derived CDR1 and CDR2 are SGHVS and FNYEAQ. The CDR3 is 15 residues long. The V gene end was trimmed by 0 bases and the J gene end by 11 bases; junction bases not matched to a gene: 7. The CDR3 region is CASSLAGTDPTPLHF. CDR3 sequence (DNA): TGTGCCAGCAGCTTAGCGGGGACAGATCCTACACCCCTCCACTTT.

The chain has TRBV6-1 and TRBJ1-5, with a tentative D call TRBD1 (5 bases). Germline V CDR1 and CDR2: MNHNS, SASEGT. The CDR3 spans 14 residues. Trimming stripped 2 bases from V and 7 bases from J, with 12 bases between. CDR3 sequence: CASSETLGQQPQHF. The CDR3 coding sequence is TGTGCCAGCAGTGAAACCCTGGGGCAGCAGCCCCAGCATTTT.